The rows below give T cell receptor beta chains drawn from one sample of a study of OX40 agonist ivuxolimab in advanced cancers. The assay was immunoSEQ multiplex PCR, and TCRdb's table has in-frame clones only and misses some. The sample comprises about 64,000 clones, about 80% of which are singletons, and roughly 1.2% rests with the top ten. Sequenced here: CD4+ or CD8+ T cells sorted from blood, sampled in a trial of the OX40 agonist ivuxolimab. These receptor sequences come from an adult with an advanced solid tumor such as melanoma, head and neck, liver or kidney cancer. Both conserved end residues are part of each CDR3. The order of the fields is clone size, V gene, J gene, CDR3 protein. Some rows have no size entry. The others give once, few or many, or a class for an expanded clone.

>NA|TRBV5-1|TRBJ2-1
CASSMLGALNEQFF
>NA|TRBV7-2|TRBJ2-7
CASSLLGGGAFIYEQYF
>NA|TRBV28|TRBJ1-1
CGSGLGLNTEAFF
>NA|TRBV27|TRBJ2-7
CASSRKGQGWYEQYF
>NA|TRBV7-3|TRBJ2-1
CASSPASGVVEQFF
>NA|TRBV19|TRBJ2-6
CASRGDPGANVLTF
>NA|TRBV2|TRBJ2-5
CASSRKETQYF
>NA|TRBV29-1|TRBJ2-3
CSVEEGTDTQYF
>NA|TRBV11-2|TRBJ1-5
CASSFGQANQPQHF
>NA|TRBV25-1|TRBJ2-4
CATSSPGYAKNIQYF
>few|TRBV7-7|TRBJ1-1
CASSSQVNTEAFF
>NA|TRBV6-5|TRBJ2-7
CASSFAGSYEQYF
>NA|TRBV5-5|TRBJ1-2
CASSVQGADGYTF
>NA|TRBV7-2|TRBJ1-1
CASRGGRNTEAFF
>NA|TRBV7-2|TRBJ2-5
CASNHDGGIETQYF
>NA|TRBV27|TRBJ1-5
CASSGTGQTNQPQHF
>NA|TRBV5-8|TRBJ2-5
CASSLGLAAATGREETQYF
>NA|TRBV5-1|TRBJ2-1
CASSLGSGFEEQFF
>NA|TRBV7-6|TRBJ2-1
CASSSSVAGGMEQFF
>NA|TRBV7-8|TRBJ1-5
CASSILGGSNQPQHF
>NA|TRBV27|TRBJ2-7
CASSLSRGFTSPYEQYF
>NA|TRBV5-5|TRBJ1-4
CASSVTGDNEKLFF
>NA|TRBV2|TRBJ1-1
CASSESRGPEAFF
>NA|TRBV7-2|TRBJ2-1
CASSLAGAGTYNEQFF
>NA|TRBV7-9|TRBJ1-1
CASSFSPLMNTEAFF
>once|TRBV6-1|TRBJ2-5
CASSEWVSETQYF
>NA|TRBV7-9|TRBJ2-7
CASSLSVTRFSYEQYF
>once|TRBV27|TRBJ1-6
CASAGQSYNSPLHF
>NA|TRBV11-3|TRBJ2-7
CASSVGGQGRYEQYF
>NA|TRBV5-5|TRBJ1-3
CASRQGVSGNTIYF
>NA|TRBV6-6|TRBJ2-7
CASSYDGRGREQYF
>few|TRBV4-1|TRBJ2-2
CASSQDLKVNTGELFF
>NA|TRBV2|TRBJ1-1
CASSVTENTEAFF
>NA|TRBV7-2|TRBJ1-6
CASSLEAGDYNSPLHF
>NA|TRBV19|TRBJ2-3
CASSIRAVDTQYF
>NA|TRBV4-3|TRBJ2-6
CASSRDLRGVSGANVLTF
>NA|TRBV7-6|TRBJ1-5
CASSSGTGGRRNQPQHF
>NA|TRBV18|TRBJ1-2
CASSPNRDPYGYTF
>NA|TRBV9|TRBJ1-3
CASSPRPGNTIYF
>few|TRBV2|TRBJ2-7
CASSLIAGALNF
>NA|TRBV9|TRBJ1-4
CASSVGTGFNEKLFF
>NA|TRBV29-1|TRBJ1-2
CSTIEGQLYGYTF
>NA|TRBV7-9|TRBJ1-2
CASSFGQSNYGYTF
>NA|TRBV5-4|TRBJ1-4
CASSHRLDRGSEKLFF
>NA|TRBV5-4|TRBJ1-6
CASTSPGRDNSPLHF
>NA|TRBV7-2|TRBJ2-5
CASSPKRGTGQETQYF
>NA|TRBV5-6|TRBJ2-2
CASSLAIAGELFF
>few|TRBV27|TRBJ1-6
CASSLLSIAPLHF
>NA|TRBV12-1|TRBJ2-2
CASRDRENTGELFF
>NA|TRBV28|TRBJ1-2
CASSSRSYGYTF
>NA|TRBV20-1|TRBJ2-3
CSARRDTQYF
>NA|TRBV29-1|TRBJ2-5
CSVGPSGGKVETQYF
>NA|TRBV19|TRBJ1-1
CASHRSGGAGRNTEAFF
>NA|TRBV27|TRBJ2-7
CASKAFSLGIHEQYF
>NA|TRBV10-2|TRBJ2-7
CASKTGGDEQYF
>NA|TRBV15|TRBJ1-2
CATSLNGGGDYGYTF
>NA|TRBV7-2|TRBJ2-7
CASSLGGIRYEQYF
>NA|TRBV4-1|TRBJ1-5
CASSQDISAVHQPQHF